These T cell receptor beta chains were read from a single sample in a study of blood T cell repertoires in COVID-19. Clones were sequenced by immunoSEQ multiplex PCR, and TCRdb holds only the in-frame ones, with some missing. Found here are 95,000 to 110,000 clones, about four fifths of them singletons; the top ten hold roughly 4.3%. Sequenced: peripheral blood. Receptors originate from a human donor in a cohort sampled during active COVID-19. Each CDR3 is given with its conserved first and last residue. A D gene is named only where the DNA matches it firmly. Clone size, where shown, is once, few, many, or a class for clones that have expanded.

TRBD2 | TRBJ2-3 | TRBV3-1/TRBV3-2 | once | TGTGCCAGCAGCCAGGCACTAGCGGGAGGCACAGATACGCAGTATTTT | CASSQALAGGTDTQYF
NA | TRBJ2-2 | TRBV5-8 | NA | TGTGCCAGCAGCCCCGGGTTCGGGGGAGTAGCCGGGGAGCTGTTTTTT | CASSPGFGGVAGELFF
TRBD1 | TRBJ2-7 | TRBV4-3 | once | TGCGCCAGCAGCCTCAAGGGGCGGGACAGGGCCTCCTACGAGCAGTACTTC | CASSLKGRDRASYEQYF
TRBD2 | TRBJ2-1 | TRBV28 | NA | TGTGCCAGCAGTTTATTGGAGGGTAGCGGGATCTCCTACAATGAGCAGTTCTTC | CASSLLEGSGISYNEQFF
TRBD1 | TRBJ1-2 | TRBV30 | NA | TGTGCCTGGAGGATTACAGGGGGAGGCTACACCTTC | CAWRITGGGYTF
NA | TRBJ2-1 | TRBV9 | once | TGTGCCAGCAGCGTAGCTTTCGGGAGCGGCGGCAATGAGCAGTTCTTC | CASSVAFGSGGNEQFF
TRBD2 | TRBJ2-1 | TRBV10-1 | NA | TGCGCCAGCAGTGATCCGCGGGAGGGCCAGCTCTTC | CASSDPREGQLF
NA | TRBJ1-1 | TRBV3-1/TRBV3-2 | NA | TGTGCCAGCAGCCATGGCGGGCCCATGAACACTGAAGCTTTCTTT | CASSHGGPMNTEAFF
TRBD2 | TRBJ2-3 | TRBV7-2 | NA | TGTGCCAGCAGCTTAGGGACGGGACTAGCGGCAGATACGCAGTATTTT | CASSLGTGLAADTQYF
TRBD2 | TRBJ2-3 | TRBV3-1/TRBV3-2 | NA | TGTGCCAGCAGCGCACTGGCGGGAGGGACCACAGATACGCAGTATTTT | CASSALAGGTTDTQYF
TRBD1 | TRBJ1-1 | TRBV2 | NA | TGTGCCAGCAGGACGCAGGGGGGGAACACTGAAGCTTTCTTT | CASRTQGGNTEAFF
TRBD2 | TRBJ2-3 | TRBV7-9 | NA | TGTGCCAGCACCCACCCCCAGGGACTAGCGGGGGGGGGAAGGACAGATACGCAGTATTTT | CASTHPQGLAGGGRTDTQYF
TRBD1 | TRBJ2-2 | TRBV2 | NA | TGTGCCAGCAGTGCACAGGGGGCGAACACCGGGGAGCTGTTTTTT | CASSAQGANTGELFF
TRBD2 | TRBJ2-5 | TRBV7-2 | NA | TGTGCCAGCAGCTCTACTAGCGGGAGTGCGAAGACCCAGTACTTC | CASSSTSGSAKTQYF
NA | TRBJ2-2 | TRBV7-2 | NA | TGTGCCAGCAGCTTAACCCGCCCGGGGAACACCGGGGAGCTGTTTTTT | CASSLTRPGNTGELFF
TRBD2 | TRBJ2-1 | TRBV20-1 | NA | TGCAGTGCTAGTTCCGGGACTAGCGGGGGAAATGAGCAGTTCTTC | CSASSGTSGGNEQFF
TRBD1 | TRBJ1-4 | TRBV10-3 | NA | TGTGCCATCAGGAGACAGGGCGCTAATGAAAAACTGTTTTTT | CAIRRQGANEKLFF
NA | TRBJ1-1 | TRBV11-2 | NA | TGTGCCAGCAGCTTCAACGGCAGACAGAACACTGAAGCTTTCTTT | CASSFNGRQNTEAFF
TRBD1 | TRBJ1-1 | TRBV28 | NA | TGTGCCAGCAGTAGACCACAGGGGTACACTGAAGCTTTCTTT | CASSRPQGYTEAFF
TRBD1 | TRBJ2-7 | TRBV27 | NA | TGTGCCAGCAGTTTAGGGGACAGCTACGAGCAGTACTTC | CASSLGDSYEQYF
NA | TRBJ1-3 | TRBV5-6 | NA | TGTGCCAGCAGCTTGGATCTCCCCGGGTCGGGAAACACCATATATTTT | CASSLDLPGSGNTIYF
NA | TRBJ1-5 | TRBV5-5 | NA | TGTGCCAGCAGCTTCATGGACAATAATCAGCCCCAGCATTTT | CASSFMDNNQPQHF
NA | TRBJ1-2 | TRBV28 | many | TGTGCCAGCAGCGACACCTATGGCTACACCTTC | CASSDTYGYTF
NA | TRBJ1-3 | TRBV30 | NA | TGTGCCTGGAGTCCCACCACCGGACTTTTTGGAAACACCATATATTTT | CAWSPTTGLFGNTIYF
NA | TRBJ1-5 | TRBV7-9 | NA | TGTGCCAGCAGCTTAGCGAATGGGGCAGGTCAGCCCCAGCATTTT | CASSLANGAGQPQHF
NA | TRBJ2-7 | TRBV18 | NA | TGTGCCAGCTCGGGGGGACAGCCAGCACAAGAGCAGTACTTC | CASSGGQPAQEQYF
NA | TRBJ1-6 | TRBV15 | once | TGTGCCACCAGCACTCATAATTCACCCCTCCACTTT | CATSTHNSPLHF
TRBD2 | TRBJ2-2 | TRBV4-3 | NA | TGCGCCAGCAGCCACAGACAGAGCGGGGACGACTACGGGGAGCTGTTTTTT | CASSHRQSGDDYGELFF
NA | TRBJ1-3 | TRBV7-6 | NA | TGTGCCAGCAGCTTACTAGTGGCTACGCGGAGCGACGGTCCTGGAAACACCATATATTTT | CASSLLVATRSDGPGNTIYF
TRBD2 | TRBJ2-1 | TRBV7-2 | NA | TGTGCCAGCAGCTCCTTAGCGGGACCCTACAATGAGCAGTTCTTC | CASSSLAGPYNEQFF
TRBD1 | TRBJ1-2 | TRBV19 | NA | TGTGCCAGTAGCCACGGACAGGAAAGAATAGGGGTTGGCTACACCTTC | CASSHGQERIGVGYTF
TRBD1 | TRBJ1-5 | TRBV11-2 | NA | TGTGCCAGCAGCTTAGTAGGGGGCAGCAATCAGCCCCAGCATTTT | CASSLVGGSNQPQHF
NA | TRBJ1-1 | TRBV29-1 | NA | TGCAGCGTTGACCAGACAGGCCTCTCGAACACTGAAGCTTTCTTT | CSVDQTGLSNTEAFF
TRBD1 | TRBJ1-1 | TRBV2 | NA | TGTGCCAGCAGGGGACAGGGGAACACTGAAGCTTTCTTT | CASRGQGNTEAFF
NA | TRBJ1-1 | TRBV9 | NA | TGTGCCAGCAACCCAAGCGAAGTGAACACTGAAGCTTTCTTT | CASNPSEVNTEAFF
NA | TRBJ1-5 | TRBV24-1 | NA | TGTGCCACCAGTGGGAGTAGCCTGGGCAATCAGCCCCAGCATTTT | CATSGSSLGNQPQHF
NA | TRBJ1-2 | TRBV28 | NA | TGTGCCACCGGCAGGGGCCGTAATGGCTACACCTTC | CATGRGRNGYTF